The 20 T cell receptor beta chains reported below all come from one sample, sequenced in a study of blood T cell repertoires in COVID-19. Generated by immunoSEQ multiplex PCR, the TCRdb table keeps only in-frame clones and is missing some. The repertoire includes about 330,000 clones, about 92% of them detected once, and 15% to 20% sits in the top ten. The sequenced material came from PBMCs or T cells enriched from blood (not recorded which). Receptors were obtained from a woman in her 30s who had recovered from COVID-19.

V is TRBV19 and J is TRBJ2-7, with D maybe TRBD2 (5 bases). Germline assignment: CDR1 LNHDA and CDR2 SQIVND (reference sequence). This CDR3 has 14 amino acids. V was pared by 5 bases and J by 0 bases, with 11 bases between. DNA of the CDR3: TGTGCCAGTAGTTCGTGGGAGAGCTCCTACGAGCAGTACTTC. Translated: CASSSWESSYEQYF. Filled out from reference TRBV19 and TRBJ2-7, the complete variable domain reads DGGITQSPKYLFRKEGQNVTLSCEQNLNHDAMYWYRQDPGQGLRLIYYSQIVNDFQKGDIAEGYSVSREKKESFPLTVTSAQKNPTAFYLCASSSWESSYEQYFGPGTRLTVT.

The chain couples TRBV15 to TRBJ1-5; maybe TRBD1 (5 bases). Germline CDR1 is LNHNV and CDR2 is YYDKDF (reference sequence). V gave up 2 bases and J gave up 0 bases, with 8 bases separating them. The CDR3 spans 15 residues. The CDR3 DNA reads as TGTGCCACCAGCAGAAATCAGGGTAGCAATCAGCCCCAGCATTTT. Its translation: CATSRNQGSNQPQHF.

This clone was recorded only once. The rearrangement joins TRBV28 to TRBJ2-7; perhaps TRBD1 as D (6 bases). Germline loops: CDR1 MDHEN, CDR2 SYDVKM. The CDR3 spans 12 residues. Trimming shortened V by 5 bases and J by 3 bases, and 8 bases separated the two germline ends. DNA for the CDR3: TGTGCCAGCAGTGGGACATTCTACGAGCAGTACTTC. Protein product: CASSGTFYEQYF.

The V and J genes are TRBV28 and TRBJ1-4; unclear D gene. V dropped 6 bases and J dropped 8 bases, with 10 bases sitting between them. Per the germline V gene, CDR1 is MDHEN and CDR2 is SYDVKM. CDR3 length: 12 amino acids. CDR3 nucleotide sequence: TGTGCCAGCAGCTCCGTCGGGGAAAAACTGTTTTTT. Its protein is CASSSVGEKLFF.

The rearrangement joins TRBV11-2 to TRBJ2-6, with 10 bases aligning to TRBD1. Looked up from germline, CDR1 is SGHAT and CDR2 is FQNNGV. Trimming removed 3 bases from V and 1 base from J; junction bases left unmatched: 9. The CDR3 covers 19 residues. CDR3 nucleotides: TGTGCCAGCAGCTTCGGGTCCGTGGGACAGGGGTCTGGGGCCAACGTCCTGACTTTC. This encodes CASSFGSVGQGSGANVLTF.

The chain is built from TRBV9 and TRBJ2-1; D might be TRBD2 (7 bases). This CDR3 has 14 residues. With 4 bases removed from V and 12 bases from J, the gap between germline ends came to 20 bases. Germline V gene sequence: CDR1 SGDLS, CDR2 YYNGEE. The CDR3 region is CASSLRGRGDRQFF. The CDR3 nucleotides are TGTGCCAGCAGCCTCCGGGGGAGGGGGGACCGGCAGTTCTTC.

This rearrangement joins TRBV25-1 to TRBJ1-2, with TRBD1 matching over 8 bases. The CDR3 is 16 amino acids. The V gene's germline CDR1 is MGHDK and CDR2 SYGVNS. After removal of 4 bases from V and 0 bases from J, the junction contained 7 bases not matched to a gene. The CDR3 here is CASSGRTGNTNYGYTF. CDR3 DNA: TGTGCCAGCAGTGGTAGGACAGGGAATACTAACTATGGCTACACCTTC.

CDR3 nucleotide sequence: TGTGCCAGTACTAGATCCGGGACAGGGGACGAGCAGTACTTC. This codes for CASTRSGTGDEQYF. V and J are TRBV19 and TRBJ2-7; 10 positions agree with TRBD1. V lost 7 bases and J lost 5; bases outside the gene matches: 8. Germline CDR1 reads LNHDA; CDR2 reads SQIVND (reference sequence). The CDR3 is made up of 14 amino acids.

This clone was recorded only once. CDR3 protein: CASSHGTGLSLNTEAFF. DNA for the CDR3: TGTGCCAGCAGCCATGGGACAGGGCTGTCGCTGAACACTGAAGCTTTCTTT. This chain links TRBV5-6 with TRBJ1-1; 9 bases match TRBD1. V gave up 4 bases and J gave up 0 bases; unmatched junction bases: 10. The CDR3 length is 17 residues. Germline CDR1 and CDR2: SGHDT and YYEEEE.

The V gene is TRBV3-1 (or the pseudogene TRBV3-2), the J gene TRBJ2-1; possibly TRBD1 for D (5 bases). This CDR3 is 15 amino acids long. CDR1 is LGHDT, CDR2 YNNKEL, per germline (reference sequence). V lost 1 base and J 6 bases, leaving 13 bases between the germline ends. The CDR3, as DNA: TGTGCCAGCAGCCAAGCGGCAGGGTCGGGCAATGAGCAGTTCTTC. It codes for CASSQAAGSGNEQFF.

V gene TRBV19 combines with J gene TRBJ1-6; TRBD1 matches 7 bases. Per germline, CDR1 LNHDA and CDR2 SQIVND (reference sequence). The V gene end was trimmed by 8 bases and the J gene end by 5 bases; junction bases not matched to a gene: 6. The CDR3 length is 14 residues. In DNA, the CDR3 is TGTGCCAGTTCCTCGGGACAGAATAATTCACCCCTCCACTTT. The encoded protein is CASSSGQNNSPLHF.

This clone was seen once. The gene calls are TRBV6-5 and TRBJ2-5; perhaps TRBD2 as D (6 bases). Germline V gene data show CDR1 as MNHEY and CDR2 as SVGAGI. V lost 6 bases and J lost 7, with 15 bases in between. There are 13 residues in the CDR3. CDR3 DNA sequence: TGTGCCAGCAGGACCGGGGGTGTCGGGACCCAGTACTTC. This gives the protein CASRTGGVGTQYF.

The rearrangement joins TRBV9 to TRBJ2-4; no definite D call. V shed 4 bases and J shed 0 bases, with 8 bases lying between them. The germline V gene encodes CDR1 SGDLS and CDR2 YYNGEE. This CDR3 comprises 14 residues. DNA for the CDR3: TGTGCCAGCAGCCCCTCGGTAGCCAAAAACATTCAGTACTTC. Translating it yields CASSPSVAKNIQYF.

The gene calls are TRBV14 and TRBJ1-1, with D unresolved. The V gene lost 5 bases and the J gene lost 4 bases, with 20 bases spanning the gap. CDR3 length: 16 residues. Germline CDR1 SGHDN, CDR2 FVKESK. CDR3 nucleotides: TGTGCCAGCAGCGATGGACGGGCCTGGCGGGGCACTGAAGCTTTCTTT. It encodes CASSDGRAWRGTEAFF.

The V and J genes are TRBV24-1 and TRBJ2-7, with no clear D. The V end was cut by 3 bases, the J end by 6 bases, with 14 bases between. The germline V gene encodes CDR1 KGHDR and CDR2 SFDVKD. The CDR3 contains 14 residues. The CDR3 sequence is CATSDPRGAREQYF. The CDR3 nucleotides are TGTGCCACCAGTGATCCCAGAGGCGCCCGCGAGCAGTACTTC.

This clone has just one count. This sequence joins TRBV29-1 and TRBJ1-1, with D possibly being TRBD1 (5 bases). This CDR3 has 12 amino acids. V was cut by 7 bases and J by 0 bases, with 9 bases left in between. Germline V gene data show CDR1 as SQVTM and CDR2 as ANQGSEA. Here the CDR3 DNA reads TGCAGCGCCCAGGGTTTGAACACTGAAGCTTTCTTT. Residues: CSAQGLNTEAFF. Full variable domain (remainder filled in from reference TRBV29-1 and TRBJ1-1): SAVISQKPSRDICQRGTSLTIQCQVDSQVTMMFWYRQQPGQSLTLIATANQGSEATYESGFVIDKFPISRPNLTFSTLTVSNMSPEDSSIYLCSAQGLNTEAFFGQGTRLTVV.

This clone was observed a single time. As DNA, the CDR3 is TGTGCCAGCAGCGTAGTTCCCTGGGGGGGTGGGCAGACCCAGTACTTC. It translates to CASSVVPWGGGQTQYF. The V and J genes are TRBV9 and TRBJ2-5, with 7 positions matching TRBD2. V lost 0 bases, J lost 6 bases, and 11 bases stayed unmatched. From germline, CDR1 is SGDLS and CDR2 YYNGEE. This CDR3 is 16 amino acids long.

The chain joins TRBV11-2 to TRBJ2-7; D ambiguous. Trimming stripped 1 base from V and 3 bases from J, with 10 bases between. The CDR3 is made up of 14 amino acids. Germline V gives CDR1 SGHAT, CDR2 FQNNGV. In DNA form, the CDR3 reads TGTGCCAGCAGCTTAGGAGGTATAGTCTACGAGCAGTACTTC. This codes for CASSLGGIVYEQYF.

The V call is TRBV11-1, the J call TRBJ2-3; TRBD2 might be the D (5 bases). The V and J ends lost 5 bases and 2 bases respectively, with 14 bases between them. The CDR3 loop spans 15 amino acids. From germline, CDR1 is SGHAT and CDR2 FQDESV (reference sequence). CDR3 in DNA: TGTGCCAGCAGCCCCCTAGCTCGTTACACAGATACGCAGTATTTT. Translated: CASSPLARYTDTQYF. Together with reference TRBV11-1 and TRBJ2-3, the CDR3 gives the full variable domain: EAEVAQSPRYKITEKSQAVAFWCDPISGHATLYWYRQILGQGPELLVQFQDESVVDDSQLPKDRFSAERLKGVDSTLKIQPAELGDSAMYLCASSPLARYTDTQYFGPGTRLTVL.

This clone was recorded only once. The chain carries TRBV24-1 and TRBJ1-4, with 10 bases that match TRBD1. The junction had 5 bases not matched to a gene; V was cut back by 9 bases and J by 8 bases. Germline CDR1 reads KGHDR; CDR2 reads SFDVKD. CDR3 size: 13 residues. For the CDR3, the DNA is TGTGCCACCGGGGGACAGGGGAGCGAAAAACTGTTTTTT. Protein product: CATGGQGSEKLFF.